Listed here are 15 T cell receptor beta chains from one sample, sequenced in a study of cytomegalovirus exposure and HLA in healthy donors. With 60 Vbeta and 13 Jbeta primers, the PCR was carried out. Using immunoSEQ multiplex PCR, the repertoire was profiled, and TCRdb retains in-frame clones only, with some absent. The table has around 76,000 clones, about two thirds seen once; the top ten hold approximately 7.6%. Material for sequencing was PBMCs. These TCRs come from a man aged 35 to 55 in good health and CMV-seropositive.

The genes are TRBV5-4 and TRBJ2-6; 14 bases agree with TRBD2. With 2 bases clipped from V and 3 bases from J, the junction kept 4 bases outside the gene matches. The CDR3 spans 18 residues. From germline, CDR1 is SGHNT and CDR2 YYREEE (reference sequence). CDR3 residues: CASSFPGLAGDGANVLTF. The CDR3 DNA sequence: TGTGCCAGCAGCTTTCCGGGACTAGCGGGAGATGGGGCCAACGTCCTGACTTTC.

This CDR3 is CAISAGGPLLEQYF. The CDR3 bases are TGTGCCATCAGTGCGGGGGGTCCGCTGCTGGAGCAGTACTTC. V is TRBV10-3 and J is TRBJ2-7; TRBD2 matches 7 bases. Per germline, CDR1 ENHRY and CDR2 SYGVKD. V gave up 4 bases and J gave up 7 bases; unmatched junction bases: 10. CDR3 length equals 14 residues.

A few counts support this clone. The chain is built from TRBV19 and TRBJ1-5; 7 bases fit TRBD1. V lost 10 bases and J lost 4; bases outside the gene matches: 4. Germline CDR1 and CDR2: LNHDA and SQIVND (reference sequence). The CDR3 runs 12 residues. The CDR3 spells CATGQKNQPQHF. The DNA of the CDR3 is TGTGCCACGGGACAGAAAAATCAGCCCCAGCATTTT. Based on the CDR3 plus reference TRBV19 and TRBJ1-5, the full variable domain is DGGITQSPKYLFRKEGQNVTLSCEQNLNHDAMYWYRQDPGQGLRLIYYSQIVNDFQKGDIAEGYSVSREKKESFPLTVTSAQKNPTAFYLCATGQKNQPQHFGDGTRLSIL.

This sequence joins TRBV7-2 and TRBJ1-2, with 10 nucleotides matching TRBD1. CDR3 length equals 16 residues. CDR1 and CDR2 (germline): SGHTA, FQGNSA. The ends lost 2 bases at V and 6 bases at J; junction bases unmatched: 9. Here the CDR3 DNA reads TGTGCCAGCAGCTTACTCCCCCGGGACAGGGGTCATGGCTACACCTTC. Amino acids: CASSLLPRDRGHGYTF.

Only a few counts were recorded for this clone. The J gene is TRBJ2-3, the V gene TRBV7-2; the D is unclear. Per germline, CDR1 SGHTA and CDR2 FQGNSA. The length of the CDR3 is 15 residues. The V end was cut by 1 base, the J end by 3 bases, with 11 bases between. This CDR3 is CASSLGTPRTDTQYF. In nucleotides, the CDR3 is TGTGCCAGCAGCTTAGGTACCCCCAGGACAGATACGCAGTATTTT.

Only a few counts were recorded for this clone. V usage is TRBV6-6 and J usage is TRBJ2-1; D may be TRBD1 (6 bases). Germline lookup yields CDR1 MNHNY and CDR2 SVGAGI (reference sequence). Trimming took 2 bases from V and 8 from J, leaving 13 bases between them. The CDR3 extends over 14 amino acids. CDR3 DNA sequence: TGTGCCAGCAGTTACGCACAGGGACGGGATGAGCAGTTCTTC. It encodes CASSYAQGRDEQFF.

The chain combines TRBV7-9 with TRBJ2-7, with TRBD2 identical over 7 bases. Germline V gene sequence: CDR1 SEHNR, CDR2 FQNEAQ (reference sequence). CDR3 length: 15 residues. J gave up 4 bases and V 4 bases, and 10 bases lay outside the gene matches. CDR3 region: CASSSIKRGYYEQYF. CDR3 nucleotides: TGTGCCAGCAGCTCGATTAAGCGGGGATATTACGAGCAGTACTTC.

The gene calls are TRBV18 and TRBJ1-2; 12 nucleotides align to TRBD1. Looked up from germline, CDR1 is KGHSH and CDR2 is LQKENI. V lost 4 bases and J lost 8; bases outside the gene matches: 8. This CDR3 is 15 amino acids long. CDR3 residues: CASSRGQGAVAGYTF. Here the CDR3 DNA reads TGTGCCAGCTCACGGGGACAGGGGGCGGTTGCCGGCTACACCTTC.

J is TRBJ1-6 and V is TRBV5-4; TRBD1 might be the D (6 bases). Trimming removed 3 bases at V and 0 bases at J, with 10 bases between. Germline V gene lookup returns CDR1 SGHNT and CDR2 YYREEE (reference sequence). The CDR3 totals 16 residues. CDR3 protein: CASSSDSSSYNSPLHF. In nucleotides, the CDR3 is TGTGCCAGCAGCTCGGACAGTAGCTCCTATAATTCACCCCTCCACTTT.

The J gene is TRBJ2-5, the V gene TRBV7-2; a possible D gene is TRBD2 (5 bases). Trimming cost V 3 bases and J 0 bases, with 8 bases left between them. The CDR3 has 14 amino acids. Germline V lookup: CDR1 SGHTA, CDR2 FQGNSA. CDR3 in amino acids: CASSFGLYQETQYF. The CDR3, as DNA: TGTGCCAGCAGCTTTGGACTGTACCAAGAGACCCAGTACTTC.

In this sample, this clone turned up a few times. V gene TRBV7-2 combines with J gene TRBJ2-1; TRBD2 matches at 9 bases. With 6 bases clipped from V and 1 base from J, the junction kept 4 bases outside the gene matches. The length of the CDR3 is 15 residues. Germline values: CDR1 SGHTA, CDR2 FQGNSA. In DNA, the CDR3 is TGTGCCAGCAGGCCAGCGGGAGGATCCTACAATGAGCAGTTCTTC. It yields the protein CASRPAGGSYNEQFF.

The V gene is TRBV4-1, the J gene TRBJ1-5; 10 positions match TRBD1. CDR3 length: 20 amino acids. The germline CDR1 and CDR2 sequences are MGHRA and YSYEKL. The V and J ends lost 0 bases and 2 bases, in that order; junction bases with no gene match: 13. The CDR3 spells CASSQDRGTGVGYGNQPQHF. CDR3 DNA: TGCGCCAGCAGCCAAGATCGGGGGACAGGGGTAGGATATGGCAATCAGCCCCAGCATTTT.

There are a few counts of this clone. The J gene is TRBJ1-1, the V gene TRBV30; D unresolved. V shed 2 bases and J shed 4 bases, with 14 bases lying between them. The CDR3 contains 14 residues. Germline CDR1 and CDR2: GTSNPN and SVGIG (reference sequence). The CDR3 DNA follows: TGTGCCTGGAGTTTTGCGTCGGGTGTCACTGAAGCTTTCTTT. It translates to CAWSFASGVTEAFF. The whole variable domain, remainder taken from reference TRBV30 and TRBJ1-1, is SQTIHQWPATLVQPVGSPLSLECTVEGTSNPNLYWYRQAAGRGLQLLFYSVGIGQISSEVPQNLSASRPQDRQFILSSKKLLLSDSGFYLCAWSFASGVTEAFFGQGTRLTVV.

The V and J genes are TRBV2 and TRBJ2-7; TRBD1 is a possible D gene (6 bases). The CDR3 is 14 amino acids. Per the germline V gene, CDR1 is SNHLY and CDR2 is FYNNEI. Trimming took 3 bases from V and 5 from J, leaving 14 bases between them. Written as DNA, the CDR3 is TGTGCCAGCAGTGATCTACAGGGTGGAAACGAGCAGTACTTC. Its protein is CASSDLQGGNEQYF.

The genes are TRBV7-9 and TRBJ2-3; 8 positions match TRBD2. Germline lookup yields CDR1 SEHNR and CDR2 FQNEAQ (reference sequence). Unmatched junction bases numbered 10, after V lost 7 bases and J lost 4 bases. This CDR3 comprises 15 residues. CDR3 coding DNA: TGTGCCAGCACCCAAGCGGGAGTGGGGTCAGATACGCAGTATTTT. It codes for CASTQAGVGSDTQYF.